This is a list of T cell receptor beta chains from one sample in a study of control samples from healthy donors and cancer patients. Only in-frame clones appear in the TCRdb table, and some are missing; sequencing was by immunoSEQ multiplex PCR. The sample has around 97,000 clones, around 88% seen once; the top ten hold about 20%. Source material: PBMCs. All receptors come from a man between 60 and 75 years old with lung cancer. CDR3s include the opening cysteine and the closing phenylalanine or tryptophan. Fields, in order: J gene, V gene, clone size, D gene, CDR3 DNA, CDR3 protein. The D gene is left open where the match is weak. Some rows have no size entry. The others give once, few or many, or a class for an expanded clone.

TRBJ2-1,TRBV7-9,-,TRBD2,TGTGCCAGCAGCTTAGTGGGGACTAGCGGCTACAATGAGCAGTTCTTC,CASSLVGTSGYNEQFF
TRBJ1-1,TRBV29-1,few,-,TGCAGCGTTGATAAAACAGGGAACACTGAAGCTTTCTTT,CSVDKTGNTEAFF
TRBJ1-2,TRBV18,once,-,TGTGCCAGCTCACCGGGGGGAAGGCCTAACTATGGCTACACCTTC,CASSPGGRPNYGYTF
TRBJ2-2,TRBV5-4,-,TRBD1,TGTGCCAGCAGCCCGGGACAGGGGATCACCGGGGAGCTGTTTTTT,CASSPGQGITGELFF
TRBJ2-1,TRBV19,-,TRBD1,TGTGCCAGCGGACAGGGTCAGGACAATGAGCAGTTCTTC,CASGQGQDNEQFF
TRBJ1-2,TRBV27,-,TRBD1,TGTGCCAGCAGTCCCGGGGGACAGAGGAACTATGGCTACACCTTC,CASSPGGQRNYGYTF
TRBJ1-5,TRBV7-8,-,-,TGTGCCAGCAGCTTACGGGATATGGTCAGCAATCAGCCCCAGCATTTT,CASSLRDMVSNQPQHF
TRBJ1-1,TRBV5-6,-,-,TGTGCCAGCAGCCCGGTACAGTTGAACACTGAAGCTTTCTTT,CASSPVQLNTEAFF
TRBJ1-3,TRBV9,-,TRBD1,TGTGCCAGCAGCGGTACCGGGACAGGTGCCGCAAACACCATATATTTT,CASSGTGTGAANTIYF
TRBJ1-2,TRBV14,few,-,TGTGCCAGCAGCTTTGGCTCCTATGGCTACACCTTC,CASSFGSYGYTF
TRBJ2-7,TRBV7-3,-,-,TGTGCCAGCAGCCCCGCAGGGAACTCCTACGAGCAGTACTTC,CASSPAGNSYEQYF
TRBJ2-2,TRBV6-5,-,-,TGTGCCACCCGGGACAAAAGGGCGAACACCGGGGAGCTGTTTTTT,CATRDKRANTGELFF
TRBJ2-5,TRBV7-8,once,TRBD2,TGTGCCAGCAGCTTACGGCGGGGGGGTAAAGAGACCCAGTACTTC,CASSLRRGGKETQYF
TRBJ2-6,TRBV25-1,-,-,TGTGCCAGCAGTGAACCCCCCGGGGGTTTGGGGGCCAACGTCCTGACTTTC,CASSEPPGGLGANVLTF
TRBJ2-5,TRBV5-1,-,TRBD2,TGCGCCAGCAGCTGGGCCACTAGTGCGGGGGGGCTAGAGACCCAGTACTTC,CASSWATSAGGLETQYF
TRBJ1-4,TRBV30,-,-,TGTGCCTGGAGTGCCGGTTCTCCAGGGTGGGCTAATGAAAAACTGTTTTTT,CAWSAGSPGWANEKLFF
TRBJ1-6,TRBV27,-,-,TGTGCCAGCAGGATTCCCGGAAATTCACCCCTCCACTTT,CASRIPGNSPLHF
TRBJ2-7,TRBV29-1,-,-,TGCAGCGTTGAAGGCCGAAACTACGAGCAGTACTTC,CSVEGRNYEQYF
TRBJ2-3,TRBV5-4,-,-,TGTGCCAGCAGCTTAACGCGATTTTCCACAGATACGCAGTATTTT,CASSLTRFSTDTQYF
TRBJ2-3,TRBV5-8,-,TRBD2,TGTGCCAGCAGCCTAACTAGCGGGGGGGCAGGAGATACGCAGTATTTT,CASSLTSGGAGDTQYF
TRBJ1-2,TRBV6-6,-,TRBD1,TGTGCCAGCGTCACCCGGGACAGGGGGAACTATGGCTACACCTTC,CASVTRDRGNYGYTF
TRBJ1-4,TRBV4-1,-,-,TGCGCCAGCAGCCAAGCCCCCGGACCGGGGCGAAATGCTGAAAAACTGTTTTTT,CASSQAPGPGRNAEKLFF
TRBJ1-4,TRBV10-3,-,-,TGTGCCATCAGTGTCAGTGCAACTAATGAAAAACTGTTTTTT,CAISVSATNEKLFF
TRBJ2-7,TRBV7-8,-,-,TGTGCCAGCAGCCAGGGGGGTTTCGACGAGCAGTACTTC,CASSQGGFDEQYF
TRBJ2-3,TRBV29-1,-,-,TGCAGCGTTGTGGGTTCGGGGGTTGAAGATACGCAGTATTTT,CSVVGSGVEDTQYF
TRBJ2-5,TRBV6-5,-,-,TGTGCCAGCAGTCCGCGAGGGAGGCAAGAGACCCAGTACTTC,CASSPRGRQETQYF
TRBJ1-4,TRBV6-5,-,-,TGTGCCAGCAGTTACGCAGGCGCTTTGGGGGAAAAACTGTTTTTT,CASSYAGALGEKLFF
TRBJ1-1,TRBV9,-,-,TGTGCCAGCAAAGTCGGGGGGGACACTGAAGCTTTCTTT,CASKVGGDTEAFF
TRBJ2-4,TRBV4-2,-,-,TGTGCCAGCAGCCAAGATCACAGGGCCTCGGTAGCCAAAAACATTCAGTACTTC,CASSQDHRASVAKNIQYF
TRBJ1-1,TRBV27,-,-,TGTGCCAGCAGTTTATTAGGGGGGAGAGGCGAAGCTTTCTTT,CASSLLGGRGEAFF
TRBJ2-5,TRBV7-2,-,-,TGTGCCAGCAGCTTAGGGGGGAGCGGGGAGACCCAGTACTTC,CASSLGGSGETQYF